The TCR beta chain described here comes from a study of blood T cell repertoires in COVID-19 (TCRdb year 2020). Background on the whole study: The collaborator samples originated in the United States, Italy and Spain and spanned the acute and convalescent phases of COVID-19. The material from the prospective study consisted of cDNA or gDNA derived from T cells, B-cell-depleted T cells, or PBMCs. Subjects who had been exposed to COVID-19, were actively infected with it, or had recovered from it provided the deeply sampled blood TCRbeta repertoires that made up the dataset. The repertoires were made available in a free public database intended to serve as a resource for research on the immune response to SARS-CoV-2. The samples were drawn from two sources: the first 160 participants of the ongoing ImmuneRACE study, and some 1,300 subjects contributed by 6 global collaborators. Sample metadata almost always included a de-identified subject ID, COVID-19 status, age in years and sex. Where HLA class I and class II types were available, the types were taken from metadata supplied by the sample provider, not from assay-based typing.

From the germline V gene, CDR1 is SGHTS and CDR2 is YDEGEE. The junction shows trimming of 7 bases on V and 3 bases on J, and the gene matches do not reach 3 bases of it. The CDR3 has 14 amino acids, counting the end cysteine and phenylalanine. Only the CDR3 DNA is retained, 42 bases long and in frame from the first base. To note about this clone: It lacks a known antigen. The sample holds no much larger clone one base away, and base qualities are not on file.

The collaborating institutions used their own protocols to collect whole blood in K2EDTA tubes. For TCRbeta analysis, collaborators shipped samples as frozen whole blood, isolated PBMCs, or DNA extracted from either of those sample types. TCRbeta CDR3 regions were amplified from genomic DNA by means of the immunoSEQ Assay, a bias-controlled multiplex PCR. In the original analysis: Within the assay, amplification of reference gene primers was used to estimate how many nucleated cells each sample contained. Sequence reads were collapsed and filtered to measure the absolute abundance of every unique TCRbeta CDR3 rearrangement. For each sample, productive Simpson clonality was calculated by taking the square root of Simpson's diversity index across productive rearrangements. Drawn from immuneACCESS, this table holds only the in-frame rearrangements with V and J called that TCRdb kept. Clones are partly lost; checked studies trace under half to an unresolved V gene and leave the rest unexplained. The D gene and trimming were derived from the DNA, and the V and J assignments and clone size from that table. The sample table holds roughly 40,000 clones, of which approximately 85% were seen once. The top ten constitute 12% of the sample.

Overall study outcomes, separate from this receptor: The amount of clinical and demographic metadata varied by source and participant and was provided uncurated.

The sequenced sample consisted of peripheral blood. This clonotype originated in a human donor in a cohort sampled during active COVID-19. The chain uses TRBV5-8 and TRBJ1-4, with 10 bases in between that match TRBD1. The base sequence is TGTGCCAGCGACAGGGGGCAAGCTAATGAAAAACTGTTTTTT. It codes for CASDRGQANEKLFF.